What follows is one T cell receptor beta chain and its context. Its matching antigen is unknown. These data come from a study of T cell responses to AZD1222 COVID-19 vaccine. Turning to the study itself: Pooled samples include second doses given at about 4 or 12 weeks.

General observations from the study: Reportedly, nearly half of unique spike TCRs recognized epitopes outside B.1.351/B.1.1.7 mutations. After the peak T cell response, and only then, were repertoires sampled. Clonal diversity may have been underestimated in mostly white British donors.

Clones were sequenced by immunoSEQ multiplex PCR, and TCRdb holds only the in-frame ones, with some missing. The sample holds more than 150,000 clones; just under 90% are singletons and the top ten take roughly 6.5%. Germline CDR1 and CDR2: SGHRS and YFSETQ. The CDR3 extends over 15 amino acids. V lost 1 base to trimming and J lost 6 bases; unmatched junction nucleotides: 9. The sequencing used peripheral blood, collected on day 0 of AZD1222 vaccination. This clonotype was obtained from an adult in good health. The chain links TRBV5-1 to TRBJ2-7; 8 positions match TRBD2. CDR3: CASSLSTSDRSEQYF. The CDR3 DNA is TGCGCCAGCAGCTTGTCGACTAGCGATAGGAGCGAGCAGTACTTC.